The sequence of this T cell receptor (beta chain) was determined in a study of regulatory T cells in long-lasting Graves disease. Per germline, CDR1 KGHSY and CDR2 FQNENV. With 4 bases clipped from V and 1 base from J, the junction kept 3 bases outside the gene matches. The CDR3 has 14 amino acids. Study-level findings and limits: Small numbers of samples may have cut accuracy.

Indicated time point: newly diagnosed GD, antithyroid drugs for less than 3 months. From PBMCs, RNA was extracted and then used to make the TCR library. In its sample, this clonotype was seen a few times. Its antigen is undetermined. Arm-PCR of CDR3 regions and iRepertoire HTBI primers were the basis on which TCR beta libraries were built. Each CDR3 protein gets one entry after TCRdb re-called the multiplex PCR reads with MiXCR. The repertoire includes around 250,000 distinct CDR3 sequences, around 18% of them detected once, and 12% to 15% sits in the top ten. The data also belong to a second study, concerning T cells in Graves' hyperthyroidism and ophthalmopathy. From that report: Hyperthyroidism in the patients, aged 18 to 65, was newly diagnosed and under 2 months in duration. Model predictions of ophthalmopathy came a median roughly 6.4 months before onset.

The sequence came from a woman aged 25 to 39 with Graves disease. The input for sequencing was peripheral blood mononuclear cells (PBMCs), taken at new diagnosis, from a patient treated with antithyroid drugs. This chain uses TRBV16 with TRBJ1-1, with 7 bases fitting TRBD1. The CDR3: CASSRDRQNTEAFF. CDR3 bases: TGTGCCAGCAGCCGGGACAGACAGAACACTGAAGCTTTCTTT.